This T cell receptor beta chain was captured by sequencing in a study of blood T cell repertoires in COVID-19. Germline assignment: CDR1 SNHLY and CDR2 FYNNEI. The CDR3 sequence is 18 residues long. With 7 bases removed from V and 0 bases from J, the gap between germline ends came to 19 bases. Assay: immunoSEQ multiplex PCR; the TCRdb copy retains only in-frame clones and omits some. This sample carries approximately 230,000 clones, approximately 80% of them seen once, and the ten largest clones take about 15%. The clonotype originates from a man between 35 and 55 years old who had recovered from COVID-19. The J gene is TRBJ1-6, the V gene TRBV2, with a tentative D call TRBD1 (5 bases). The material sequenced was PBMCs or T cells enriched from blood (not recorded which). In DNA form, the CDR3 reads TGTGCCAGCACCGGTGGGGGGACGGCGAGCTCCTATAATTCACCCCTCCACTTT. Translating it yields CASTGGGTASSYNSPLHF. Variable domain in full (rest from reference TRBV2 and TRBJ1-6): EPEVTQTPSHQVTQMGQEVILRCVPISNHLYFYWYRQILGQKVEFLVSFYNNEISEKSEIFDDQFSVERPDGSNFTLKIRSTKLEDSAMYFCASTGGGTASSYNSPLHFGNGTRLTVT.